This T cell receptor (beta chain) came from a study of blood T cell repertoires in COVID-19. About the research overall: Both acute and convalescent COVID-19 samples were obtained from the United States, Italy and Spain. In each case, the material was cDNA or gDNA derived from T cells, B-cell-depleted T cells, or PBMCs.

In the source study's methods: Nucleated cell counts were estimated from reference gene primer amplification. Profiling relied on immunoSEQ multiplex PCR, and the TCRdb table lists in-frame clones only, not all of them. The DNA was the basis for D and trimming; V, J and clone size are from that table. The data contain a few hundred thousand clones, roughly 86% of them singletons. V was clipped by 4 bases and J by 5 bases; unmatched bases: 11. There are 16 residues in the CDR3. CDR1 is SGHAT and CDR2 is FQNNGV in the germline V gene. Input material: peripheral blood. This receptor was obtained from a man between 40 and 49 years old who had recovered from COVID-19. The rearrangement uses TRBV11-2 and TRBJ2-1; 7 bases are a match to TRBD2. CDR3 sequence reads: CASSSLSGNHNNEQFF. DNA of the CDR3: TGTGCCAGCAGCTCCCTCAGCGGGAATCATAACAATGAGCAGTTCTTC.